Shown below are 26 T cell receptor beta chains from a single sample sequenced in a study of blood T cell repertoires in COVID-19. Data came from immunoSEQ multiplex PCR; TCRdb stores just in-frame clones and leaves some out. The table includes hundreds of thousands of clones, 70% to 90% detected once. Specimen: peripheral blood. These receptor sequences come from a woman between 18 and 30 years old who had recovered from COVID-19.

This CDR3 is CASQDVAGREQYF. The CDR3 coding sequence is TGTGCCAGCCAAGATGTGGCAGGGCGCGAGCAGTACTTC. The rearrangement links TRBV19 to TRBJ2-7; a weak D match, TRBD1 (5 bases). The germline gives CDR1 LNHDA, CDR2 SQIVND (reference sequence). The CDR3 is 13 amino acids. With 9 bases removed from V and 6 bases from J, the gap between germline ends came to 18 bases.

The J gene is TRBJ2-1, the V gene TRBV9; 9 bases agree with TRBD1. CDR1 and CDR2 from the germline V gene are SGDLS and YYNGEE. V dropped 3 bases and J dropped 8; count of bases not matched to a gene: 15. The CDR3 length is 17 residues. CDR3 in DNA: TGTGCCAGCAGCGCCGTAGCATGGGACAGGGATGGGGATGAGCAGTTCTTC. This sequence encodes CASSAVAWDRDGDEQFF.

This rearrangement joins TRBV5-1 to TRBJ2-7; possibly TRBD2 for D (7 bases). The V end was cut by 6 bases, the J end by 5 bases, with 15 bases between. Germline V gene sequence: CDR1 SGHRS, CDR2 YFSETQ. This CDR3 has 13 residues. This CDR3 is CASTGGGADEQYF. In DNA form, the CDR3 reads TGCGCCAGCACCGGAGGGGGGGCCGACGAGCAGTACTTC. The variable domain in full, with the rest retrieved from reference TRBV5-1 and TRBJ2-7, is KAGVTQTPRYLIKTRGQQVTLSCSPISGHRSVSWYQQTPGQGLQFLFEYFSETQRNKGNFPGRFSGRQFSNSRSEMNVSTLELGDSALYLCASTGGGADEQYFGPGTRLTVT.

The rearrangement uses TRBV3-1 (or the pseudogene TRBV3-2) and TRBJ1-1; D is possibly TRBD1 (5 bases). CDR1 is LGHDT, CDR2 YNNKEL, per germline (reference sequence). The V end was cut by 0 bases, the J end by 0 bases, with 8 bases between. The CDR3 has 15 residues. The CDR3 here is CASSQDSTVNTEAFF. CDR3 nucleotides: TGTGCCAGCAGCCAAGACTCGACAGTGAACACTGAAGCTTTCTTT.

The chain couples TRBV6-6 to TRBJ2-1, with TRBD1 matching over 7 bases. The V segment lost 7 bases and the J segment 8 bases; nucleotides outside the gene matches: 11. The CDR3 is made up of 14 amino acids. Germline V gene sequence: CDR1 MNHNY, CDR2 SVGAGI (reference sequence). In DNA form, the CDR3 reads TGTGCCAGCACCCGACAGGGTTGGGGCTATGAGCAGTTCTTC. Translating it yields CASTRQGWGYEQFF.

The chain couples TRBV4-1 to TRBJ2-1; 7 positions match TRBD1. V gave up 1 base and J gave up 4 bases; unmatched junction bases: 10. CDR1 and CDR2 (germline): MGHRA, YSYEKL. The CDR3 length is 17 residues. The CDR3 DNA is TGCGCCAGCAGCCAAGTGTTCGGGACAGACTATTACAATGAGCAGTTCTTC. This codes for CASSQVFGTDYYNEQFF.

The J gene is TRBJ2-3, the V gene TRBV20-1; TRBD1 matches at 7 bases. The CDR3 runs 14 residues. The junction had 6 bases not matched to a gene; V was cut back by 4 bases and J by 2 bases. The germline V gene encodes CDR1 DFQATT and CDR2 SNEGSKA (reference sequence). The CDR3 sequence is CSATDRAFTDTQYF. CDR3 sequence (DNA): TGCAGTGCTACTGACAGGGCCTTCACAGATACGCAGTATTTT.

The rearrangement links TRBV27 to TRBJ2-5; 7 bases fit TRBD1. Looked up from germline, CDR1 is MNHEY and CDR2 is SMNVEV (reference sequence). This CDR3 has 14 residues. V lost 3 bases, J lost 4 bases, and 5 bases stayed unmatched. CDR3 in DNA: TGTGCCAGCAGTTTCTACAGGGGTGGAGAGACCCAGTACTTC. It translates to CASSFYRGGETQYF.

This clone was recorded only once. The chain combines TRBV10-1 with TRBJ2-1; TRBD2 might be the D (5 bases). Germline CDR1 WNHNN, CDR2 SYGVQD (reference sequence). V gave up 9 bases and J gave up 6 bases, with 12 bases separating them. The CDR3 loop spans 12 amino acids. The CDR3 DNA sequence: TGCGCCAGGTTCACAGCGGCCAATGAGCAGTTCTTC. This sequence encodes CARFTAANEQFF.

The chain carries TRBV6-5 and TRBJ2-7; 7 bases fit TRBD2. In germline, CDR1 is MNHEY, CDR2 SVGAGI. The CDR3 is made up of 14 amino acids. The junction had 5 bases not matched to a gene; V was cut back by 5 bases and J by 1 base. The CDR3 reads CASSLPGGSYEQYF. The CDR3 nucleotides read TGTGCCAGCAGTCTCCCGGGAGGTTCCTACGAGCAGTACTTC.

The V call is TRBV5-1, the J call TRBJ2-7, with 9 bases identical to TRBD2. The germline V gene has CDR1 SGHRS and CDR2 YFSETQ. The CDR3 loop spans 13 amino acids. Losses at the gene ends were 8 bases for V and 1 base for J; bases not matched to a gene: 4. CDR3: CASSSGRSYEQYF. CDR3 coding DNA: TGCGCCAGTAGCAGCGGGAGGTCCTACGAGCAGTACTTC. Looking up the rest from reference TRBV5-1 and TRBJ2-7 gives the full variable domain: KAGVTQTPRYLIKTRGQQVTLSCSPISGHRSVSWYQQTPGQGLQFLFEYFSETQRNKGNFPGRFSGRQFSNSRSEMNVSTLELGDSALYLCASSSGRSYEQYFGPGTRLTVT.

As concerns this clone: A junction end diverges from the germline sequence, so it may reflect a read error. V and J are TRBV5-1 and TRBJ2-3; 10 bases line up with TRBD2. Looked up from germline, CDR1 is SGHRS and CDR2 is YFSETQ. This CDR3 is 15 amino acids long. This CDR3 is CASTLTSGSTDTQYF. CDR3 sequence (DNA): TGCGCCAGCACCTTGACTAGCGGGAGCACAGATACGCAGTATTTT.

CDR3 sequence: CASKWREGGSTDTQYF. The CDR3 DNA follows: TGTGCCAGCAAGTGGCGGGAGGGGGGGAGCACAGATACGCAGTATTTT. The chain uses TRBV11-2 and TRBJ2-3; 9 bases align to TRBD2. V was pared by 7 bases and J by 0 bases, with 8 bases of the junction left unmatched. Looked up from germline, CDR1 is SGHAT and CDR2 is FQNNGV. This CDR3 has 16 residues.

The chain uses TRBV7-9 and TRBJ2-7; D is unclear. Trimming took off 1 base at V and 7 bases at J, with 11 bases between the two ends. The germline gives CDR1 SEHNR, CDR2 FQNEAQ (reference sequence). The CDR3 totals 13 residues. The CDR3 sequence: CASSLVPAGEQYF. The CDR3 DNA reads TGTGCCAGCAGCTTAGTCCCGGCCGGGGAGCAGTACTTC.

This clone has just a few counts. CDR3 amino acids: CASSPTGDSPLHF. The DNA of the CDR3 is TGTGCCAGTAGTCCGACGGGGGACTCACCCCTCCACTTT. This chain uses TRBV19 with TRBJ1-6; maybe TRBD1 (5 bases). Germline values: CDR1 LNHDA, CDR2 SQIVND (reference sequence). Trimming cost V 5 bases and J 10 bases, with 12 bases left between them. CDR3 length: 13 amino acids.

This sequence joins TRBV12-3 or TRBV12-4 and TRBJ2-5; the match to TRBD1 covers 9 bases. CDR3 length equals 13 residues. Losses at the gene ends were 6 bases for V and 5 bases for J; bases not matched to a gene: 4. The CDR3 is CASRGQGRETQYF. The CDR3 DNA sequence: TGTGCCAGCAGGGGACAGGGAAGGGAGACCCAGTACTTC.

The CDR3 sequence: CASSGPVAGWDNEQFF. Written as DNA, the CDR3 is TGTGCCAGCAGTGGGCCGGTGGCAGGGTGGGACAATGAGCAGTTCTTC. The chain recombines TRBV9 with TRBJ2-1; TRBD1 might be the D (5 bases). In germline, CDR1 is SGDLS, CDR2 YYNGEE. V lost 5 bases and J lost 5, with 20 bases in between. The length of the CDR3 is 16 residues.

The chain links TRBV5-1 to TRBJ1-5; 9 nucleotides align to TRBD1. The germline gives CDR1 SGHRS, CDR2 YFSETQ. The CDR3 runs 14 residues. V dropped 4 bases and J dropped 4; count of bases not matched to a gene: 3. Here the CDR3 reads CASSLDRGNQPQHF. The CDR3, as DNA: TGCGCCAGCAGCCTGGACAGGGGAAATCAGCCCCAGCATTTT. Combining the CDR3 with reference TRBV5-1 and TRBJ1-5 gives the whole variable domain KAGVTQTPRYLIKTRGQQVTLSCSPISGHRSVSWYQQTPGQGLQFLFEYFSETQRNKGNFPGRFSGRQFSNSRSEMNVSTLELGDSALYLCASSLDRGNQPQHFGDGTRLSIL.

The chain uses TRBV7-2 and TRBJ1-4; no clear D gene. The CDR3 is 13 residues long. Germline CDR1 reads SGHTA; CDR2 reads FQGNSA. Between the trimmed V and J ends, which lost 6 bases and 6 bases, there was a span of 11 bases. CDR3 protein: CASRGDTYEKLFF. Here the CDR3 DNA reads TGTGCCAGCAGGGGAGACACCTATGAAAAACTGTTTTTT. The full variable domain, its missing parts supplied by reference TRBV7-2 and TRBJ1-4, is GAGVSQSPSNKVTEKGKDVELRCDPISGHTALYWYRQSLGQGLEFLIYFQGNSAPDKSGLPSDRFSAERTGGSVSTLTIQRTQQEDSAVYLCASRGDTYEKLFFGSGTQLSVL.

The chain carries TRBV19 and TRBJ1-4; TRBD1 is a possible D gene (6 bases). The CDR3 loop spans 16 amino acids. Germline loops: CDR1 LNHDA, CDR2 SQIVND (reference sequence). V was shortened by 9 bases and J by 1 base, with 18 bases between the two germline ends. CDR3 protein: CASRQAPLGTNEKLFF. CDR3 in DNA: TGTGCCAGCCGACAGGCTCCGCTAGGAACTAATGAAAAACTGTTTTTT.

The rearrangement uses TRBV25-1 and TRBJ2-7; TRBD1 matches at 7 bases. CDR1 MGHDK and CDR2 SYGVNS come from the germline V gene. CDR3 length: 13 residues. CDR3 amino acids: CASTDRERNEQYF. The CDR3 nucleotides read TGTGCGAGTACCGACAGGGAAAGGAACGAGCAGTACTTC.

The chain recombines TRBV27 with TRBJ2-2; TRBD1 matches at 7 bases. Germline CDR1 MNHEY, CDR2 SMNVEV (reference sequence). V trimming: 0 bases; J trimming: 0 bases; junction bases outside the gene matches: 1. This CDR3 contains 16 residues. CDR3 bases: TGTGCCAGCAGTTTATCCGGGACAGCGAACACCGGGGAGCTGTTTTTT. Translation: CASSLSGTANTGELFF.

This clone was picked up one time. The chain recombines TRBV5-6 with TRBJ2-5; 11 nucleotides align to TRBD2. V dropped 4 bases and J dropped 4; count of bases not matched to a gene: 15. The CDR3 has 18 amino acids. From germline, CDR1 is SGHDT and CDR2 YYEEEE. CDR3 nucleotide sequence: TGTGCCAGCAGCCCAACCATAGCGGGAGGGGTGGTTGGAGAGACCCAGTACTTC. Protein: CASSPTIAGGVVGETQYF.

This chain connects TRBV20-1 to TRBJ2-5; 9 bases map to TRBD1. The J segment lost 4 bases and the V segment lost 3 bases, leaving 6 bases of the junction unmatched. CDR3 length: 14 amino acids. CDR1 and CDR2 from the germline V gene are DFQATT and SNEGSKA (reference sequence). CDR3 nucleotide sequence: TGCAGTGCTAGTCGACAGGGGGGTTTAGAGACCCAGTACTTC. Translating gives CSASRQGGLETQYF.

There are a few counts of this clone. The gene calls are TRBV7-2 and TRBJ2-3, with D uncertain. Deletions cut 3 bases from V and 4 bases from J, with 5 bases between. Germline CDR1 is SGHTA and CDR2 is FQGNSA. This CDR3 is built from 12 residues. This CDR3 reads CASSFYADTQYF. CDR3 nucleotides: TGTGCCAGCAGCTTCTACGCAGATACGCAGTATTTT.

CDR3 nucleotide sequence: TGTGCCAGCAGCTCCCAGACTAACACTGAAGCTTTCTTT. Residues: CASSSQTNTEAFF. The chain employs TRBV7-9 and TRBJ1-1, with D uncertain. Trimming removed 4 bases from V and 2 bases from J, with 8 bases in between. The CDR3 has 13 residues. Germline V gene sequence: CDR1 SEHNR, CDR2 FQNEAQ (reference sequence).